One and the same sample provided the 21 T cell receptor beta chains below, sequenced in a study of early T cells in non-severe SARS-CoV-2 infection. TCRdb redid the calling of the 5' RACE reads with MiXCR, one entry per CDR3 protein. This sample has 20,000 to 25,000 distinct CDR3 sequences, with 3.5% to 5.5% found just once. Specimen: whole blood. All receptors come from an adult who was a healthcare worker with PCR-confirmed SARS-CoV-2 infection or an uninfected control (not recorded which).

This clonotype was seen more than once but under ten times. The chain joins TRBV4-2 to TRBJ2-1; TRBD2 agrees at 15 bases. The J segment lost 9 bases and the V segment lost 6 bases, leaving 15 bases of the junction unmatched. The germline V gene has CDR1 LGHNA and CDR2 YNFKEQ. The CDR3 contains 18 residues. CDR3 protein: CASSQPLGTSGGSTEQFF. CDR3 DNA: TGTGCCAGCAGTCAGCCTTTAGGGACTAGCGGGGGGAGCACTGAGCAGTTCTTC.

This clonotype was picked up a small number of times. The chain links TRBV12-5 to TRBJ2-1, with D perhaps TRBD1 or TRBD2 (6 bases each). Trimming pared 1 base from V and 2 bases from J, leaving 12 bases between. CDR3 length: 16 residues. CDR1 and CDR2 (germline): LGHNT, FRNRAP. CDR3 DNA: TGTGCTAGTGGTTTGGGCTTGGAGGGGGCCTACAATGAGCAGTTCTTC. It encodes CASGLGLEGAYNEQFF.

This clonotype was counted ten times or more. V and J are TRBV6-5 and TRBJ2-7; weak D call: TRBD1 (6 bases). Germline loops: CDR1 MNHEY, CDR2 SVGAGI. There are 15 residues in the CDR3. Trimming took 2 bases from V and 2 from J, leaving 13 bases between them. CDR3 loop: CASSYDRTVTYEQYF. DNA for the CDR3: TGTGCCAGCAGTTACGACAGGACGGTGACCTACGAGCAGTACTTC.

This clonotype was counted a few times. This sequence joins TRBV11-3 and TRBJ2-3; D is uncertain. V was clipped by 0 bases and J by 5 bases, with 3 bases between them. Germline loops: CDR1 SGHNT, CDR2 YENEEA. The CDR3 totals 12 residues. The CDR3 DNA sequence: TGTGCCAGCAGCTTAGAGGGAGATACGCAGTATTTT. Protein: CASSLEGDTQYF.

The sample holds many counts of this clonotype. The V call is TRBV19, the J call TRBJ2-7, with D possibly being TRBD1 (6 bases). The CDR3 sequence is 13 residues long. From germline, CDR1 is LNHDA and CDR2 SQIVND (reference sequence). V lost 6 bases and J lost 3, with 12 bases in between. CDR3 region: CASSNLQGYEQYF. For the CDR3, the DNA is TGTGCCAGTAGCAACCTACAGGGCTACGAGCAGTACTTC.

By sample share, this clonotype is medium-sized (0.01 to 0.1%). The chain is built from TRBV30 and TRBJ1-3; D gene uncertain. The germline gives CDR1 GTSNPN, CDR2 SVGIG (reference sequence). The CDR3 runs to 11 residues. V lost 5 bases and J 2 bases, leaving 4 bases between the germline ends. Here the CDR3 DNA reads TGTGCCTGGGGCCCTGGAAACACCATATATTTT. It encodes CAWGPGNTIYF.

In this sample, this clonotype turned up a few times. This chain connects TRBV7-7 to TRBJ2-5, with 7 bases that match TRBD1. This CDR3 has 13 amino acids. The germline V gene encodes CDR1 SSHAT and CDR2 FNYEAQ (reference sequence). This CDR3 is CARRGTDQETQYF. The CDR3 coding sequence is TGTGCACGAAGAGGGACAGATCAAGAGACCCAGTACTTC.

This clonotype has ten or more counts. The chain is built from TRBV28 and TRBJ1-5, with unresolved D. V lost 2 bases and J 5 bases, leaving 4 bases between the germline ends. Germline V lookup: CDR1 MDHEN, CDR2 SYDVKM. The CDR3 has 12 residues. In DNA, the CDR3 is TGTGCCAGCAGTTTAAGATATCAGCCCCAGCATTTT. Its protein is CASSLRYQPQHF.

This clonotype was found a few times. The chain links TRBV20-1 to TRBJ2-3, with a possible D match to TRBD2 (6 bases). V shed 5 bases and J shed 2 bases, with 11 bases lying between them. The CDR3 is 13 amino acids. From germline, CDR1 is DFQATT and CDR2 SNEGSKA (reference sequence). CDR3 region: CSALLAITDTQYF. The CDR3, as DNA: TGCAGTGCTCTACTAGCAATCACAGATACGCAGTATTTT.

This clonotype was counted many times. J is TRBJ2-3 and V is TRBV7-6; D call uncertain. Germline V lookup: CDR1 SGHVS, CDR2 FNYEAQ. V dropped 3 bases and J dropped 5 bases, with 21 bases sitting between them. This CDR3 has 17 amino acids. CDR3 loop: CASSFVGLSHKGDTQYF. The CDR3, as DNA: TGTGCCAGCAGCTTTGTGGGATTAAGCCACAAAGGAGATACGCAGTATTTT.

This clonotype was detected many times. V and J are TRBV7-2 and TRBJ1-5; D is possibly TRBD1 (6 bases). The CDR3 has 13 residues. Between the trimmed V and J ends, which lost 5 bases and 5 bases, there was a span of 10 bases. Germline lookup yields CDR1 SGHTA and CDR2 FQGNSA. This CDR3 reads CASSPRTDQPQHF. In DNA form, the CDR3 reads TGTGCCAGCAGCCCAAGGACAGATCAGCCCCAGCATTTT.

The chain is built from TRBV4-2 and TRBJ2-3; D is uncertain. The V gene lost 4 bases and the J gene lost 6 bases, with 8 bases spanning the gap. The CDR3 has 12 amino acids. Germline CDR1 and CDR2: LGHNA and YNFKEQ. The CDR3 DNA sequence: TGTGCCAGCAGCCCCGAAAGGGATACGCAGTATTTT. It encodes CASSPERDTQYF.

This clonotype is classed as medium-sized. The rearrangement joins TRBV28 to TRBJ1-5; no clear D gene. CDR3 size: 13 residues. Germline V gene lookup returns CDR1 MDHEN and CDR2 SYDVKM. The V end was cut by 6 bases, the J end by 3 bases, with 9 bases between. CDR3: CASSLQNNQPQHF. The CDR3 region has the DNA TGTGCCAGCAGCCTACAGAACAATCAGCCCCAGCATTTT.

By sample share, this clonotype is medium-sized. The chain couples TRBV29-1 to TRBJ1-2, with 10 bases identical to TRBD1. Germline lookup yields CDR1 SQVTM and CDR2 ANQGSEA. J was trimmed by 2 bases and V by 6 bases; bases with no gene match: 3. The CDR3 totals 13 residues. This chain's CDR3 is CSVGTGANYGYTF. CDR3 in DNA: TGCAGCGTCGGGACAGGGGCGAACTATGGCTACACCTTC.

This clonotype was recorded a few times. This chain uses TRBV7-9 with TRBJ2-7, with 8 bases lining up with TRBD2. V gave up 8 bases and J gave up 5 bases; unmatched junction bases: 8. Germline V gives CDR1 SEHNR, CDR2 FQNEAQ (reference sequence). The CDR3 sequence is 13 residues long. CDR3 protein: CASQAAGVNEQYF. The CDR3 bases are TGTGCCAGCCAAGCAGCGGGGGTTAACGAGCAGTACTTC.

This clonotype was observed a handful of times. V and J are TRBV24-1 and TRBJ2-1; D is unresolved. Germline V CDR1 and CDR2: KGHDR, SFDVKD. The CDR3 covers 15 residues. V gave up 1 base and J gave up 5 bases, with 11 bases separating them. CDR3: CATSDFGTEHNEQFF. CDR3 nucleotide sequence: TGTGCCACCAGTGATTTCGGCACAGAACACAATGAGCAGTTCTTC.

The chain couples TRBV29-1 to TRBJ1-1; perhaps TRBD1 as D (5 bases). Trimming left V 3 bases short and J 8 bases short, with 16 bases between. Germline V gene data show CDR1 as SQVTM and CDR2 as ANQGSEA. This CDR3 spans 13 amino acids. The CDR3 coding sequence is TGCAGCGTTGACAGGGTGCCCCTCGTGGAAGCTTTCTTT. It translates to CSVDRVPLVEAFF.

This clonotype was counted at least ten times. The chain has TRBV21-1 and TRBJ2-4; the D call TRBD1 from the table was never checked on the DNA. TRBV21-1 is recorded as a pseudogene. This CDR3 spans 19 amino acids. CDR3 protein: CASSSLAPSRDRAINIQYF. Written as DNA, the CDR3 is TGTGCCAGCAGCTCACTGGCCCCCTCCCGGGACAGGGCAATAAACATTCAGTACTTC.

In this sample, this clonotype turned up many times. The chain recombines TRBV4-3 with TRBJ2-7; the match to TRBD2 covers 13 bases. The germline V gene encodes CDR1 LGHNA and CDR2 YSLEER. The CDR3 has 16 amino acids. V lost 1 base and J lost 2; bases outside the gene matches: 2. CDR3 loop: CASSQALAGGAYEQYF. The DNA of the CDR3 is TGCGCCAGCAGCCAAGCACTAGCGGGGGGGGCCTACGAGCAGTACTTC.

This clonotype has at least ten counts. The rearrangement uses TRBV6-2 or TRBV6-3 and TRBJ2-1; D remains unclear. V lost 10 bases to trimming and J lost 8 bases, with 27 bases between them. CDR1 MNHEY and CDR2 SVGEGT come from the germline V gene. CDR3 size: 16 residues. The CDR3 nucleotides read TGTGCCACCACCCGAGGTGGGCAGGTGAAAGTTTATGAGCAGTTCTTC. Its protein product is CATTRGGQVKVYEQFF.

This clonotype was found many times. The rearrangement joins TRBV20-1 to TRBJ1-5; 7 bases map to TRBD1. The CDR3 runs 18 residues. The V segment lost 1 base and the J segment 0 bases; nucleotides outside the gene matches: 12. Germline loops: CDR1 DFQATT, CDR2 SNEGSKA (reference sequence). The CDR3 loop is CSARGPGQAKYSNQPQHF. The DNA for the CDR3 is TGCAGTGCTAGAGGACCCGGACAGGCCAAGTATAGCAATCAGCCCCAGCATTTT.